These T cell receptor beta chains were read from a single sample in a study of blood T cells in healthy people across ages. In TCRdb, the 5' RACE reads were re-called with MiXCR into one record per CDR3 protein. The sample carries approximately 1,000,000 distinct CDR3 sequences, 30% to 40% recorded once. Specimen: blood. These receptors were taken from a young man in good health. Each CDR3 is given with its conserved first and last residue. Fields, in order: CDR3 protein, CDR3 DNA, J gene, V gene, D gene, clone size. D genes are given only for firm matches. Where a row states a size, it is once, few, many or the class of an expanded clone; other rows omit it.

CASSSTSGGGYNEQFF,TGCGCCAGCAGCTCGACTAGCGGGGGGGGATACAATGAGCAGTTCTTC,TRBJ2-1,TRBV5-1,TRBD2,.
CASSSPTTRLHEQYF,TGTGCCAGCAGTTCGCCCACGACGAGACTCCACGAGCAGTACTTC,TRBJ2-7,TRBV28,.,.
CASSTWTDENEKLFF,TGCGCCAGCAGCACCTGGACAGACGAAAATGAAAAACTGTTTTTT,TRBJ1-4,TRBV5-1,.,.
CASSKVLGGESNYGYTF,TGTGCCAGCAGCAAAGTTTTAGGGGGGGAGAGTAACTATGGCTACACCTTC,TRBJ1-2,TRBV21-1,.,few
CASSATGRNYGYTF,TGTGCCAGCAGTGCGACAGGGAGGAACTATGGCTACACCTTC,TRBJ1-2,TRBV12-3/TRBV12-4,TRBD1,few
CASSLTGSLNERFF,TGTGCCAGCTCACTTACAGGGTCCTTGAATGAGCGGTTCTTC,TRBJ2-1,TRBV18,.,.
CASSLPSGSYEQYF,TGCGCCAGCAGCTTGCCTAGCGGGTCCTACGAGCAGTACTTC,TRBJ2-7,TRBV5-1,TRBD2,.
CASSLAYQGVVEQFF,TGTGCCAGCAGCTTAGCCTACCAAGGGGTAGTTGAGCAGTTCTTC,TRBJ2-1,TRBV11-2,.,.
CASSQYGTEYNEQYF,TGCGCCAGCAGCCAATACGGGACGGAGTACAATGAGCAGTACTTC,TRBJ2-7,TRBV4-1,.,.
CSAANQGVWTEAFF,TGCAGTGCCGCGAATCAGGGAGTATGGACTGAAGCTTTCTTT,TRBJ1-1,TRBV20-1,.,.
CASSETGRGYTF,TGTGCCAGCAGCGAGACAGGGCGAGGCTACACCTTC,TRBJ1-2,TRBV2,TRBD1,.
CASSQGGGGGNTIYF,TGTGCCAGCAGCCAAGGCGGGGGTGGAGGAAACACCATATATTTT,TRBJ1-3,TRBV11-1,.,.
CASSLIPGSYTF,TGTGCCAGCAGTTTGATCCCAGGGTCCTACACCTTC,TRBJ1-2,TRBV28,.,.
CASRVTGNVNTEAFF,TGTGCCAGCAGGGTCACGGGCAATGTGAACACTGAAGCTTTCTTT,TRBJ1-1,TRBV12-3/TRBV12-4,.,few